These 27 T cell receptor beta chains originate from one sample sequenced in a study of CD8 T cells in Susac syndrome. When the RNA was reverse transcribed, random hexamers were used with an input of roughly 0.45 to 1 ug. One entry per CDR3 protein, called by TCRdb with MiXCR from the immunoSEQ multiplex PCR reads. The data show some 220,000 distinct CDR3 sequences, with about 95% seen just once and roughly 0.09% held by the top ten. Sample: CD4+ T cells from PBMCs. These receptors were obtained from a human donor with multiple sclerosis.

This chain connects TRBV7-3 to TRBJ2-6; D gene ambiguous. V lost 2 bases, J lost 0 bases, and 5 bases lay in between. CDR3 length: 15 amino acids. The V gene's germline CDR1 is SGHTA and CDR2 FQGTGA. The CDR3 loop reads CASSLSLSGANVLTF. For the CDR3, the DNA is TGTGCCAGCAGCTTATCCCTCTCTGGGGCCAACGTCCTGACTTTC.

This clonotype has only a few counts. J is TRBJ2-7 and V is TRBV6-5; no clear D gene. Trimming removed 4 bases from V and 0 bases from J, with 4 bases in between. The germline V gene encodes CDR1 MNHEY and CDR2 SVGAGI. The CDR3 has 12 amino acids. DNA of the CDR3: TGTGCCAGCAGTTCAGCCTCCTACGAGCAGTACTTC. Its translation: CASSSASYEQYF.

The chain couples TRBV3-1 to TRBJ2-3; D may match TRBD1 or TRBD2 (5 bases each). Germline CDR1 and CDR2: LGHDT and YNNKEL (reference sequence). With 0 bases removed from V and 1 base from J, the gap between germline ends came to 11 bases. The CDR3 runs to 16 residues. This chain's CDR3 is CASSQDTGTRTDTQYF. The CDR3, as DNA: TGTGCCAGCAGCCAAGATACGGGGACCCGCACAGATACGCAGTATTTT.

V usage is TRBV5-4 and J usage is TRBJ2-2, with D tentatively TRBD2 (5 bases). Trimming took 5 bases from V and 4 from J, leaving 9 bases between them. There are 13 residues in the CDR3. The germline gives CDR1 SGHNT, CDR2 YYREEE (reference sequence). CDR3 sequence: CASRPRGTGELFF. CDR3 nucleotides: TGTGCCAGCAGACCCCGGGGCACCGGGGAGCTGTTTTTT.

The J gene is TRBJ2-7, the V gene TRBV12-3 or TRBV12-4, with 8 nucleotides matching TRBD2. V was clipped by 10 bases and J by 5 bases; unmatched bases: 16. This CDR3 has 15 residues. This CDR3 is CATARREVGQNEQYF. CDR3 nucleotide sequence: TGTGCCACCGCCCGGCGGGAGGTGGGTCAAAACGAGCAGTACTTC.

The J gene is TRBJ1-5, the V gene TRBV20-1, with 7 nucleotides matching TRBD1. Germline trimming cut 6 bases from V and 4 bases from J; bases unmatched to any gene: 12. CDR3 size: 15 residues. The germline CDR1 and CDR2 sequences are DFQATT and SNEGSKA (reference sequence). The DNA for the CDR3 is TGCAGTGCCGGGACAGCGACTCGTGGGAATCAGCCCCAGCATTTT. Its protein is CSAGTATRGNQPQHF.

V usage is TRBV29-1 and J usage is TRBJ2-1; D is unresolved. CDR1 is SQVTM and CDR2 is ANQGSEA in the germline V gene. V lost 0 bases, J lost 3 bases, and 9 bases lay in between. The CDR3 consists of 14 residues. In DNA form, the CDR3 reads TGCAGCGTTGAAGACGCGTTCGACTACAATGAGCAGTTCTTC. This sequence encodes CSVEDAFDYNEQFF.

The chain couples TRBV11-2 to TRBJ2-7; D is perhaps TRBD1 (5 bases). Trimming removed 1 base at V and 2 bases at J, with 15 bases between. CDR1 and CDR2 from the germline V gene are SGHAT and FQNNGV. The CDR3 is 16 amino acids. The CDR3 coding sequence is TGTGCCAGCAGCTTAGTAGGATCCAGGGCTACCTACGAGCAGTACTTC. This codes for CASSLVGSRATYEQYF. The full variable domain, completed using reference TRBV11-2 and TRBJ2-7, is EAGVAQSPRYKIIEKRQSVAFWCNPISGHATLYWYQQILGQGPKLLIQFQNNGVVDDSQLPKDRFSAERLKGVDSTLKIQPAKLEDSAVYLCASSLVGSRATYEQYFGPGTRLTVT.

V is TRBV20-1 and J is TRBJ1-1; 8 bases are a match to TRBD1. This CDR3 comprises 14 residues. V lost 4 bases and J lost 1; bases outside the gene matches: 5. Germline V gene lookup returns CDR1 DFQATT and CDR2 SNEGSKA (reference sequence). The CDR3 nucleotides read TGCAGTGCTATATCGGGGACAGGGAACACTGAAGCTTTCTTT. It codes for CSAISGTGNTEAFF.

This clonotype has just one count. The rearrangement uses TRBV20-1 and TRBJ2-3; unclear D gene. CDR1 is DFQATT and CDR2 is SNEGSKA in the germline V gene (reference sequence). This CDR3 has 13 amino acids. The V end lost 6 bases, the J end lost 1 base, and 11 bases lay between the germline ends. The CDR3 nucleotides are TGCAGTGCGACGTCGAGTCGCACAGATACGCAGTATTTT. Translation: CSATSSRTDTQYF.

The chain combines TRBV20-1 with TRBJ1-2; 8 bases match TRBD1. CDR3 length equals 14 residues. Per germline, CDR1 DFQATT and CDR2 SNEGSKA (reference sequence). V shed 6 bases and J 2 bases; nucleotides not matched to a gene: 8. The chain's CDR3 is CSAGGGQGNYGYTF. The CDR3 DNA follows: TGCAGTGCCGGGGGTGGACAGGGAAACTATGGCTACACCTTC.

In this sample, this clonotype turned up a few times. The rearrangement joins TRBV19 to TRBJ1-1; 8 bases are a match to TRBD1. The CDR3 consists of 13 residues. Germline V lookup: CDR1 LNHDA, CDR2 SQIVND (reference sequence). J gave up 1 base and V 6 bases, and 1 base lay outside the gene matches. CDR3 DNA sequence: TGTGCCAGTAGGGGGACAGGGAACACTGAAGCTTTCTTT. As protein: CASRGTGNTEAFF.

V and J are TRBV20-1 and TRBJ2-3; D is possibly TRBD2 (5 bases). Germline V gene sequence: CDR1 DFQATT, CDR2 SNEGSKA (reference sequence). The ends were cut back, 6 bases at V and 2 bases at J, with 15 bases in the middle. The length of the CDR3 is 14 residues. CDR3 DNA sequence: TGCAGTGCGGACGGACTCGCCCACACAGATACGCAGTATTTT. Protein sequence: CSADGLAHTDTQYF.

V gene TRBV12-3 or TRBV12-4 combines with J gene TRBJ2-7, with D unresolved. This CDR3 is 12 amino acids long. Trimming removed 5 bases from V and 7 bases from J, with 12 bases in between. CDR3 nucleotide sequence: TGTGCCAGCAGTCGGGCCCCCTCGGAGCAGTACTTC. Its translation is CASSRAPSEQYF.

The chain recombines TRBV5-1 with TRBJ2-6, with 7 bases that match TRBD1. Germline V gene sequence: CDR1 SGHRS, CDR2 YFSETQ. V shed 4 bases and J 0 bases; nucleotides not matched to a gene: 4. This CDR3 has 16 amino acids. The CDR3 DNA sequence: TGCGCCAGCAGCGGGACAGCGCTCTCTGGGGCCAACGTCCTGACTTTC. This codes for CASSGTALSGANVLTF.

The V call is TRBV12-3 or TRBV12-4, the J call TRBJ2-1; D tentatively fits TRBD1 or TRBD2 (5 bases each). V was clipped by 1 base and J by 15 bases, with 16 bases between them. The CDR3 runs to 13 residues. The CDR3 loop reads CASSLGRDPSPFF. The CDR3, as DNA: TGTGCCAGCAGTTTAGGACGGGACCCTAGTCCGTTCTTC.

V gene TRBV3-1 combines with J gene TRBJ1-2; D might be TRBD1 (6 bases). Germline values: CDR1 LGHDT, CDR2 YNNKEL (reference sequence). This CDR3 region has 13 residues. Trimming stripped 0 bases from V and 10 bases from J, with 12 bases between. In nucleotides, the CDR3 is TGTGCCAGCAGCCAAGAACGCAGGGGCCCCTACACCTTC. It codes for CASSQERRGPYTF.

The genes are TRBV30 and TRBJ2-7, with D perhaps given as TRBD1 or TRBD2 (5 bases each). The germline V gene encodes CDR1 GTSNPN and CDR2 SVGIG (reference sequence). The CDR3 extends over 13 amino acids. Trimming removed 6 bases at V and 9 bases at J, with 21 bases between. The CDR3 DNA reads TGTGCCTGTAACCGGGACCCCACGGGGCGGCAGTACTTC. Translation: CACNRDPTGRQYF.

The rearrangement links TRBV7-9 to TRBJ1-2; D is unresolved. The CDR3 is 13 residues long. Trimming shortened V by 4 bases and J by 1 base, and 7 bases separated the two germline ends. Germline loops: CDR1 SEHNR, CDR2 FQNEAQ (reference sequence). The DNA for the CDR3 is TGTGCCAGCAGCTCCAACGTTAACTATGGCTACACCTTC. Its protein product is CASSSNVNYGYTF.

The chain joins TRBV9 to TRBJ2-6; D is tentatively TRBD1 or TRBD2 (5 bases each). CDR1 SGDLS and CDR2 YYNGEE come from the germline V gene. This CDR3 is built from 16 residues. Trimming took off 0 bases at V and 4 bases at J, with 11 bases between the two ends. The CDR3 sequence: CASSVDGGMGANVLTF. The CDR3 DNA follows: TGTGCCAGCAGCGTAGATGGGGGAATGGGGGCCAACGTCCTGACTTTC.

The chain couples TRBV25-1 to TRBJ2-2, with 7 bases matching TRBD2. The trim removed 2 bases at V and 1 base at J, leaving 7 bases unmatched. This CDR3 spans 17 amino acids. Germline V gives CDR1 MGHDK, CDR2 SYGVNS. The CDR3 region is CASSERGAGMNTGELFF. Written as DNA, the CDR3 is TGTGCCAGCAGTGAAAGGGGAGCGGGGATGAACACCGGGGAGCTGTTTTTT.

The V gene is TRBV15, the J gene TRBJ1-1; D remains ambiguous. Germline V lookup: CDR1 LNHNV, CDR2 YYDKDF (reference sequence). The germline V and J ends were trimmed by 0 bases and 6 bases, with 11 bases remaining between them. This CDR3 has 14 residues. The CDR3 here is CATSRDLRDAEAFF. The CDR3, as DNA: TGTGCCACCAGCAGAGATTTGAGAGACGCTGAAGCTTTCTTT.

V and J are TRBV4-1 and TRBJ2-2; D call uncertain. This CDR3 contains 15 residues. CDR1 is MGHRA and CDR2 is YSYEKL in the germline V gene. With 4 bases removed from V and 6 bases from J, the gap between germline ends came to 15 bases. In nucleotides, the CDR3 is TGCGCCAGCAGCCCCCTAGGGATTGGGCCCGGGGAGCTGTTTTTT. Its translation: CASSPLGIGPGELFF.

The rearrangement links TRBV6-5 to TRBJ1-2, with D perhaps matching TRBD1 (6 bases). Trimming removed 5 bases at V and 6 bases at J, with 13 bases between. The CDR3 is 13 residues long. CDR1 and CDR2 (germline): MNHEY, SVGAGI. The CDR3 nucleotides read TGTGCCAGCAGTGGGGACACCAGGAATGGCTACACCTTC. Translated: CASSGDTRNGYTF.

This clonotype occurred a few times. J is TRBJ1-4 and V is TRBV20-1; 12 bases are a match to TRBD1. Germline assignment: CDR1 DFQATT and CDR2 SNEGSKA (reference sequence). This CDR3 has 13 residues. Trimming cost V 3 bases and J 8 bases; bases outside gene matches: 1. CDR3 in amino acids: CSASGTGGEKLFF. CDR3 coding DNA: TGCAGTGCTAGTGGGACAGGGGGCGAAAAACTGTTTTTT.

The rearrangement uses TRBV19 and TRBJ1-5; the D is unclear. Germline CDR1 LNHDA, CDR2 SQIVND (reference sequence). V was shortened by 10 bases and J by 3 bases, with 13 bases between the two germline ends. This CDR3 contains 13 residues. CDR3 sequence reads: CATTRTANQPQHF. In nucleotides, the CDR3 is TGTGCCACGACCCGGACGGCCAATCAGCCCCAGCATTTT.

J is TRBJ2-3 and V is TRBV7-9; D gene ambiguous. The V gene lost 5 bases and the J gene lost 1 base, with 10 bases spanning the gap. Germline lookup yields CDR1 SEHNR and CDR2 FQNEAQ (reference sequence). This CDR3 has 14 amino acids. The DNA of the CDR3 is TGTGCCAGCAGCGTCAGTACGGGCACAGATACGCAGTATTTT. Protein sequence: CASSVSTGTDTQYF.